This T cell receptor beta chain was profiled in a study of blood T cell repertoires in COVID-19. The wider study: Samples taken during acute and convalescent COVID-19 were collected in the United States, Italy and Spain. PBMCs, B-cell-depleted T cells, or T cells were the source of the cDNA or gDNA that made up the material.

The V gene's germline CDR1 is MDHEN and CDR2 SYDVKM. J gave up 2 bases and V 6 bases, and 7 bases lay outside the gene matches. This CDR3 has 15 amino acids. Patients at the Seattle site were enrolled during active infection and followed longitudinally. Some clones are missing from TCRdb's copy, which holds only in-frame ones; the method was immunoSEQ multiplex PCR. This sample has tens of thousands of clones, with 88% found just once. The sequencing input was peripheral blood. The sequence came from a man between 60 and 70 years old with COVID-19, enrolled during active disease. This chain uses TRBV28 with TRBJ2-7; 10 bases are shared with TRBD2. The CDR3 loop is CASSTTGTSAYEQYF. The CDR3 DNA reads TGTGCCAGCAGCACAACCGGGACTAGCGCCTACGAGCAGTACTTC.